What follows are 24 T cell receptor beta chains derived from one specimen sequenced in a study of blood T cell repertoires in COVID-19. Some clones are missing from TCRdb's copy, which holds only in-frame ones; the method was immunoSEQ multiplex PCR. The sample carries some 120,000 clones, more than 75% recorded once. The source material was peripheral blood. The receptors were sampled from a woman in her forties or fifties who had recovered from COVID-19.

The chain combines TRBV5-5 with TRBJ1-1; D is undetermined. This CDR3 has 14 amino acids. Looked up from germline, CDR1 is SGHKS and CDR2 is YYEKEE (reference sequence). V lost 4 bases, J lost 1 base, and 11 bases lay in between. The CDR3 loop reads CASSVGLKNTEAFF. DNA for the CDR3: TGTGCCAGCAGCGTCGGACTGAAGAACACTGAAGCTTTCTTT.

The chain couples TRBV24-1 to TRBJ2-1; 13 nucleotides agree with TRBD2. CDR3 length: 18 amino acids. The junction had 12 bases not matched to a gene; V was cut back by 3 bases and J by 8 bases. Per germline, CDR1 KGHDR and CDR2 SFDVKD. CDR3 loop: CATSDRTRTSGSMDEQFF. DNA for the CDR3: TGTGCCACCAGTGATCGTACCAGGACTAGCGGGAGTATGGATGAGCAGTTCTTC.

This chain links TRBV10-2 with TRBJ1-5; possibly TRBD1 for D (6 bases). Germline V gene lookup returns CDR1 WSHSY and CDR2 SAAADI. Between the trimmed V and J ends, which lost 4 bases and 2 bases, there was a span of 15 bases. The CDR3 spans 16 residues. In nucleotides, the CDR3 is TGCGCCAGCAGTGGTACTCAGGGGAAAGGCAATCAGCCCCAGCATTTT. Translated: CASSGTQGKGNQPQHF.

The V call is TRBV2, the J call TRBJ2-7, with 8 bases identical to TRBD2. Germline values: CDR1 SNHLY, CDR2 FYNNEI. The CDR3 sequence is 14 residues long. Trimming took 7 bases from V and 0 from J; bases not matched to a gene: 5. The CDR3 loop reads CASTQAGVSYEQYF. The CDR3 DNA reads as TGTGCCAGCACCCAAGCGGGAGTCTCCTACGAGCAGTACTTC. The full variable domain, completed using reference TRBV2 and TRBJ2-7, is EPEVTQTPSHQVTQMGQEVILRCVPISNHLYFYWYRQILGQKVEFLVSFYNNEISEKSEIFDDQFSVERPDGSNFTLKIRSTKLEDSAMYFCASTQAGVSYEQYFGPGTRLTVT.

The genes are TRBV9 and TRBJ2-7, with D perhaps matching TRBD1 (5 bases). Trimming took off 3 bases at V and 0 bases at J, with 16 bases between the two ends. CDR1 is SGDLS, CDR2 YYNGEE, per germline. This CDR3 comprises 16 residues. CDR3 DNA: TGTGCCAGCAGCGCTGCCCCCCAGGGCGGCTCCTACGAGCAGTACTTC. Its translation is CASSAAPQGGSYEQYF.

The V call is TRBV30, the J call TRBJ2-5, with D possibly being TRBD1 (6 bases). The CDR3 is made up of 15 amino acids. The germline gives CDR1 GTSNPN, CDR2 SVGIG (reference sequence). V dropped 0 bases and J dropped 5 bases, with 16 bases sitting between them. The CDR3 protein is CAWSVRGRSRETQYF. The DNA for the CDR3 is TGTGCCTGGAGTGTAAGGGGGAGAAGTAGGGAGACCCAGTACTTC. The whole variable domain, remainder taken from reference TRBV30 and TRBJ2-5, is SQTIHQWPATLVQPVGSPLSLECTVEGTSNPNLYWYRQAAGRGLQLLFYSVGIGQISSEVPQNLSASRPQDRQFILSSKKLLLSDSGFYLCAWSVRGRSRETQYFGPGTRLLVL.

The chain links TRBV5-4 to TRBJ2-5; possible D gene TRBD2, 5 bases. CDR3 length: 13 residues. With 1 base removed from V and 4 bases from J, the gap between germline ends came to 8 bases. Germline CDR1 and CDR2: SGHNT and YYREEE (reference sequence). The CDR3 is CASSLYGIETQYF. CDR3 coding DNA: TGTGCCAGCAGCTTGTACGGGATAGAGACCCAGTACTTC.

The gene calls are TRBV5-5 and TRBJ2-2; 9 positions match TRBD1. Trimming at V came to 8 bases and at J to 6 bases, leaving 11 bases not matched to a gene. CDR3 size: 15 residues. Germline values: CDR1 SGHKS, CDR2 YYEKEE (reference sequence). The CDR3 spells CARTYRGRGAGELFF. CDR3 DNA sequence: TGTGCCAGGACCTACAGGGGGCGCGGCGCCGGGGAGCTGTTTTTT.

The chain is built from TRBV29-1 and TRBJ2-3; 12 nucleotides match TRBD2. The CDR3 spans 15 residues. The junction had 3 bases not matched to a gene; V was cut back by 4 bases and J by 1 base. Germline V gene lookup returns CDR1 SQVTM and CDR2 ANQGSEA. The CDR3 nucleotides are TGCAGCGTTGCTAGGACTAGCGGGGGCACAGATACGCAGTATTTT. It is translated as CSVARTSGGTDTQYF.

This clone was seen more than once but under ten times. The chain uses TRBV15 and TRBJ2-1; possibly TRBD2 for D (6 bases). V lost 0 bases, J lost 9 bases, and 12 bases lay in between. The CDR3 is made up of 14 amino acids. The germline CDR1 and CDR2 sequences are LNHNV and YYDKDF (reference sequence). CDR3 coding DNA: TGTGCCACCAGCAGAGATCGGGGAGCGGGTGAGCAGTTCTTC. This sequence encodes CATSRDRGAGEQFF.

The rearrangement uses TRBV7-6 and TRBJ2-1; TRBD1 aligns across 9 bases. Germline loops: CDR1 SGHVS, CDR2 FNYEAQ. J lost 7 bases, V lost 3 bases, and 4 bases had no gene match. The CDR3 spans 14 residues. In nucleotides, the CDR3 is TGTGCCAGCAGCTTGGGACAGGGACAAAATGAGCAGTTCTTC. Translated, it gives CASSLGQGQNEQFF. Variable domain in full (rest from reference TRBV7-6 and TRBJ2-1): GAGVSQSPRYKVTKRGQDVALRCDPISGHVSLYWYRQALGQGPEFLTYFNYEAQQDKSGLPNDRFSAERPEGSISTLTIQRTEQRDSAMYRCASSLGQGQNEQFFGPGTRLTVL.

The count of this clone is one. V gene TRBV11-2 combines with J gene TRBJ2-3; 12 positions match TRBD2. CDR1 SGHAT and CDR2 FQNNGV come from the germline V gene. V gave up 4 bases and J gave up 6 bases; unmatched junction bases: 8. The CDR3 consists of 16 residues. The CDR3 DNA reads as TGTGCCAGCAGCTCGCGACTAGCGGGAGTCTCGGATACGCAGTATTTT. Protein product: CASSSRLAGVSDTQYF. Looking up the rest from reference TRBV11-2 and TRBJ2-3 gives the full variable domain: EAGVAQSPRYKIIEKRQSVAFWCNPISGHATLYWYQQILGQGPKLLIQFQNNGVVDDSQLPKDRFSAERLKGVDSTLKIQPAKLEDSAVYLCASSSRLAGVSDTQYFGPGTRLTVL.

J is TRBJ2-5 and V is TRBV19; 7 bases are a match to TRBD2. Germline V gene sequence: CDR1 LNHDA, CDR2 SQIVND (reference sequence). The CDR3 is made up of 13 amino acids. The V segment lost 6 bases and the J segment 5 bases; nucleotides outside the gene matches: 6. The DNA for the CDR3 is TGTGCCAGTAGGGGAGGGGCCGGGGAGACCCAGTACTTC. This codes for CASRGGAGETQYF.

This rearrangement joins TRBV7-3 to TRBJ2-1, with 10 positions matching TRBD2. Per germline, CDR1 SGHTA and CDR2 FQGTGA. V lost 5 bases and J lost 4; bases outside the gene matches: 5. The CDR3 consists of 15 residues. In DNA form, the CDR3 reads TGTGCCAGCAGCGCCCTAGCGGGAGAGTACAATGAGCAGTTCTTC. The encoded protein is CASSALAGEYNEQFF.

The chain uses TRBV7-2 and TRBJ2-1; 8 positions match TRBD2. Germline V CDR1 and CDR2: SGHTA, FQGNSA. There are 15 residues in the CDR3. V gave up 7 bases and J gave up 8 bases; unmatched junction bases: 13. The CDR3 spells CASTPPGLAGHEQFF. CDR3 DNA: TGTGCCAGCACCCCACCGGGGCTAGCGGGCCATGAGCAGTTCTTC.

The chain joins TRBV2 to TRBJ2-2; D unresolved. The CDR3 extends over 13 amino acids. V was shortened by 10 bases and J by 1 base, with 10 bases between the two germline ends. CDR1 and CDR2 (germline): SNHLY, FYNNEI. The CDR3 loop is CAILRVNTGELFF. In DNA form, the CDR3 reads TGTGCCATCCTCCGAGTGAACACCGGGGAGCTGTTTTTT.

This clone has just one count. The rearrangement joins TRBV5-5 to TRBJ2-7; TRBD2 agrees at 9 bases. V shed 5 bases, J shed 3 bases, and the junction held 3 bases outside the gene matches. The germline V gene has CDR1 SGHKS and CDR2 YYEKEE (reference sequence). The CDR3 totals 13 residues. This chain's CDR3 is CASSQAGGYEQYF. CDR3 coding DNA: TGTGCCAGCAGTCAAGCGGGGGGCTACGAGCAGTACTTC.

The chain combines TRBV7-2 with TRBJ1-6; D might be TRBD1 (6 bases). Germline loops: CDR1 SGHTA, CDR2 FQGNSA. V dropped 5 bases and J dropped 10 bases, with 9 bases sitting between them. The CDR3 totals 12 residues. The CDR3 region has the DNA TGTGCCAGCAGCCAGGGGTACTCACCCCTCCACTTT. Translating gives CASSQGYSPLHF.

This sequence joins TRBV2 and TRBJ2-7, with D possibly matching TRBD1 (6 bases). The CDR3 covers 14 residues. V lost 2 bases and J lost 4, with 12 bases in between. Germline CDR1 and CDR2: SNHLY and FYNNEI. CDR3 nucleotide sequence: TGTGCCAGCAGTGAACAGGGGATCATGTACGAGCAGTACTTC. This translates into CASSEQGIMYEQYF.

The genes are TRBV7-9 and TRBJ2-5; TRBD2 aligns across 8 bases. The length of the CDR3 is 15 residues. Germline V gene sequence: CDR1 SEHNR, CDR2 FQNEAQ (reference sequence). Trimming removed 3 bases from V and 4 bases from J; junction bases left unmatched: 7. As DNA, the CDR3 is TGTGCCAGCAGCTTCAGTGGGCTAGCGGGAGAGACCCAGTACTTC. Translation gives CASSFSGLAGETQYF.

This chain connects TRBV2 to TRBJ1-2, with D hard to call. V lost 9 bases to trimming and J lost 5 bases, with 19 bases between them. Germline loops: CDR1 SNHLY, CDR2 FYNNEI. The CDR3 covers 14 residues. The CDR3 here is CASREVEGSYGYTF. The CDR3 DNA is TGTGCCAGTAGGGAGGTTGAGGGCTCTTATGGCTACACCTTC. The whole variable domain, filled in from reference TRBV2 and TRBJ1-2, reads EPEVTQTPSHQVTQMGQEVILRCVPISNHLYFYWYRQILGQKVEFLVSFYNNEISEKSEIFDDQFSVERPDGSNFTLKIRSTKLEDSAMYFCASREVEGSYGYTFGSGTRLTVV.

This clone has only one observation. This chain joins TRBV7-9 and TRBJ2-2; TRBD1 agrees at 10 bases. V shed 3 bases, J shed 2 bases, and the junction held 6 bases outside the gene matches. The CDR3 totals 17 residues. Germline lookup yields CDR1 SEHNR and CDR2 FQNEAQ (reference sequence). The CDR3 is CASSLWTGGKNTGELFF. The CDR3 region has the DNA TGTGCCAGCAGCTTGTGGACAGGGGGGAAAAACACCGGGGAGCTGTTTTTT.

The chain uses TRBV11-3 and TRBJ2-2; 7 nucleotides agree with TRBD1. Germline CDR1 is SGHNT and CDR2 is YENEEA. This CDR3 has 16 amino acids. The junction had 11 bases not matched to a gene; V was cut back by 3 bases and J by 7 bases. For the CDR3, the DNA is TGTGCCAGCAGCTTGCCTCCGGGACAGCTACGCGGGGAGCTGTTTTTT. Translating gives CASSLPPGQLRGELFF. Together with reference TRBV11-3 and TRBJ2-2, the CDR3 gives the full variable domain: EAGVVQSPRYKIIEKKQPVAFWCNPISGHNTLYWYLQNLGQGPELLIRYENEEAVDDSQLPKDRFSAERLKGVDSTLKIQPAELGDSAVYLCASSLPPGQLRGELFFGEGSRLTVL.

The V and J genes are TRBV11-2 and TRBJ2-7; tentative D call: TRBD2 (6 bases). Germline-derived CDR1 and CDR2 are SGHAT and FQNNGV. Deletions cut 4 bases from V and 3 bases from J, with 13 bases between. The CDR3 is 14 amino acids. CDR3 sequence (DNA): TGTGCCAGCAGCTCTCTCAGGCGGGACTACGAGCAGTACTTC. This codes for CASSSLRRDYEQYF.